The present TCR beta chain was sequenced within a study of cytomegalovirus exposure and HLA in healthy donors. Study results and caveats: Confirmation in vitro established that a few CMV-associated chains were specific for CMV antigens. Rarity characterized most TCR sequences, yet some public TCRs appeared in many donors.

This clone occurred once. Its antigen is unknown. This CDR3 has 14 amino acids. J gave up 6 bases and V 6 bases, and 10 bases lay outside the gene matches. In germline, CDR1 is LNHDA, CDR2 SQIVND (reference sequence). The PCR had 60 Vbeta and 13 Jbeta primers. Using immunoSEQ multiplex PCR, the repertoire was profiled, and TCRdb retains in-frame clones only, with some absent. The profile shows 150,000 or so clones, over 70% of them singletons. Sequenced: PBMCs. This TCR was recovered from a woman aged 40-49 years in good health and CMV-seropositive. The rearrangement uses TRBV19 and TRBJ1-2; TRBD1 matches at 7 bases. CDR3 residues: CASSNRDRGHGYTF. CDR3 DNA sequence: TGTGCCAGTAGCAACCGGGACAGAGGTCATGGCTACACCTTC. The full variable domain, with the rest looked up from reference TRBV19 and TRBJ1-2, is DGGITQSPKYLFRKEGQNVTLSCEQNLNHDAMYWYRQDPGQGLRLIYYSQIVNDFQKGDIAEGYSVSREKKESFPLTVTSAQKNPTAFYLCASSNRDRGHGYTFGSGTRLTVV.